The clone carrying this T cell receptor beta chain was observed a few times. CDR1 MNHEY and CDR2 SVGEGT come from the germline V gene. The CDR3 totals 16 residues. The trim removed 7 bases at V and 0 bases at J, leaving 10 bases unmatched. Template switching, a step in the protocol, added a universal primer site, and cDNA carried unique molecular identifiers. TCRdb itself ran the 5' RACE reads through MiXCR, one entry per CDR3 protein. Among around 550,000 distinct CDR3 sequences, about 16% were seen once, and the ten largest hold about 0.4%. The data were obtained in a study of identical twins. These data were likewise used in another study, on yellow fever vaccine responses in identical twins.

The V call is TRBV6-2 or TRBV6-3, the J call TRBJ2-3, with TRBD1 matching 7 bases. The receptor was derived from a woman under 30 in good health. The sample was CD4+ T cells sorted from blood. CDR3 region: CASTGQVSSSTDTQYF. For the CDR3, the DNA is TGTGCCAGCACAGGACAGGTTTCCTCTAGCACAGATACGCAGTATTTT.